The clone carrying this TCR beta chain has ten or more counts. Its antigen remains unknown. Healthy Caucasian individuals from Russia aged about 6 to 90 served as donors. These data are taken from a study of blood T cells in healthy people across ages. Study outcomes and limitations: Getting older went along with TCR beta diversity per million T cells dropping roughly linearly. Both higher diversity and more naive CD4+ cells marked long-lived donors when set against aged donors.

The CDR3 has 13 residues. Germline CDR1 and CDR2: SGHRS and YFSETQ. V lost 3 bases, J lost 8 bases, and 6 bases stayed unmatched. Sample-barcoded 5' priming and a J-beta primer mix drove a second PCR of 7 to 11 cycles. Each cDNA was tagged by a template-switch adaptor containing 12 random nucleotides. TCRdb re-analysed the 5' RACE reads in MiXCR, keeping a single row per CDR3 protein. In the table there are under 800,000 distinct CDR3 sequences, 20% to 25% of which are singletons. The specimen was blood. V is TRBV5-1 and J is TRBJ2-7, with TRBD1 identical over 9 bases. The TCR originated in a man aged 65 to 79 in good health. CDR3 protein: CASSYWDREKQYF. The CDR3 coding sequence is TGCGCCAGCAGCTATTGGGACAGGGAGAAGCAGTACTTC.